What follows are 24 T cell receptor beta chains derived from one specimen sequenced in a study of blood T cell repertoires in COVID-19. The table came from immunoSEQ multiplex PCR; TCRdb's copy has only in-frame clones and leaves some out. This sample yields 140,000 or so clones, of which more than 75% are seen a single time; less than 6.5% belongs to the top ten. Sequencing was carried out using peripheral blood. These receptors were collected from a human donor in a cohort sampled during active COVID-19.

The chain links TRBV30 to TRBJ1-2; D possibly corresponds to TRBD1 (5 bases). Germline V gives CDR1 GTSNPN, CDR2 SVGIG (reference sequence). The V end was cut by 1 base, the J end by 8 bases, with 11 bases between. This CDR3 has 12 amino acids. The CDR3 DNA is TGTGCCTGGAGTGAGCAGGGATACGGCTACACCTTC. It yields the protein CAWSEQGYGYTF.

This clone was seen a few times. The rearrangement joins TRBV7-8 to TRBJ2-1; 7 nucleotides line up with TRBD1. This CDR3 region has 16 residues. From germline, CDR1 is SGHVS and CDR2 FQNEAQ. After removal of 2 bases from V and 4 bases from J, the junction contained 8 bases not matched to a gene. CDR3 loop: CASSLLSAGGYNEQFF. For the CDR3, the DNA is TGTGCCAGCAGCTTACTCTCTGCAGGGGGATACAATGAGCAGTTCTTC.

The chain couples TRBV7-9 to TRBJ2-1, with 7 bases lining up with TRBD2. From germline, CDR1 is SEHNR and CDR2 FQNEAQ (reference sequence). With 5 bases clipped from V and 0 bases from J, the junction kept 7 bases outside the gene matches. The CDR3 is 16 amino acids. CDR3 coding DNA: TGTGCCAGCAGCCCTTGGGAGGGTCCCTCCTACAATGAGCAGTTCTTC. Its protein is CASSPWEGPSYNEQFF.

V is TRBV9 and J is TRBJ2-1; 8 positions match TRBD2. With 7 bases clipped from V and 7 bases from J, the junction kept 13 bases outside the gene matches. CDR1 SGDLS and CDR2 YYNGEE come from the germline V gene. CDR3 size: 15 residues. CDR3 nucleotides: TGTGCCAGCGCCGGGGTTCGGGGGGGCGCAAATGAGCAGTTCTTC. This encodes CASAGVRGGANEQFF.

Note on this clone: Other DNA sequences from this sample encode an identical CDR3 as well. The rearrangement links TRBV5-1 to TRBJ2-1; 9 nucleotides match TRBD2. The germline CDR1 and CDR2 sequences are SGHRS and YFSETQ. Trimming removed 1 base from V and 4 bases from J; junction bases left unmatched: 3. This CDR3 spans 15 amino acids. In DNA form, the CDR3 reads TGCGCCAGCAGCTTGACTAGCGGGCCGTACAATGAGCAGTTCTTC. This codes for CASSLTSGPYNEQFF.

The chain links TRBV4-1 to TRBJ2-5; maybe TRBD2 (6 bases). The CDR3 sequence is 21 residues long. Germline CDR1 MGHRA, CDR2 YSYEKL. With 1 base removed from V and 0 bases from J, the gap between germline ends came to 27 bases. Written as DNA, the CDR3 is TGCGCCAGCAGCCAAGGCGGGTTGGGAGCGGGCCTAATTACTTACCAAGAGACCCAGTACTTC. This gives the protein CASSQGGLGAGLITYQETQYF.

V is TRBV6-5 and J is TRBJ1-2, with TRBD1 matching 8 bases. CDR3 size: 13 residues. V shed 6 bases and J 6 bases; nucleotides not matched to a gene: 6. Germline V gene data show CDR1 as MNHEY and CDR2 as SVGAGI. The chain's CDR3 is CASSHQGADGYTF. The CDR3 DNA reads TGTGCCAGCAGCCACCAGGGGGCTGATGGCTACACCTTC.

The genes are TRBV4-1 and TRBJ2-1; perhaps TRBD1 as D (6 bases). V was trimmed by 0 bases and J by 5 bases, leaving 11 bases between them. The V gene's germline CDR1 is MGHRA and CDR2 YSYEKL. The CDR3 is made up of 15 amino acids. CDR3 DNA: TGCGCCAGCAGCCAAGATGGGGCAGGGGACAATGAGCAGTTCTTC. As protein: CASSQDGAGDNEQFF.

This rearrangement joins TRBV28 to TRBJ1-2, with TRBD1 as a possible D gene (6 bases). Germline V gene sequence: CDR1 MDHEN, CDR2 SYDVKM. The CDR3 length is 17 residues. Trimming removed 7 bases from V and 5 bases from J, with 26 bases in between. Here the CDR3 DNA reads TGTGCCAGCACCATACTAGGTCGGGGGGCGAGCCCTTATGGCTACACCTTC. Translated: CASTILGRGASPYGYTF.

V usage is TRBV7-7 and J usage is TRBJ2-7; possibly TRBD2 for D (5 bases). Trimming cost V 1 base and J 0 bases, with 10 bases left between them. Per germline, CDR1 SSHAT and CDR2 FNYEAQ (reference sequence). The CDR3 loop spans 15 amino acids. The DNA for the CDR3 is TGTGCCAGCAGCTTAGAGGTGGGGAGCTCCTACGAGCAGTACTTC. It yields the protein CASSLEVGSSYEQYF.

For the CDR3, the DNA is TGTGCCAGCAGTGCGGACAGCCTTAACTACAATGAGCAGTTCTTC. Its translation is CASSADSLNYNEQFF. The V call is TRBV6-4, the J call TRBJ2-1; TRBD1 is a possible D gene (6 bases). This CDR3 is 15 amino acids long. Germline CDR1 is MRHNA and CDR2 is SNTAGT. V was pared by 4 bases and J by 3 bases, with 13 bases between.

The chain recombines TRBV10-1 with TRBJ1-1, with D tentatively TRBD1 (5 bases). Germline values: CDR1 WNHNN, CDR2 SYGVQD (reference sequence). This CDR3 has 13 residues. Trimming took off 9 bases at V and 2 bases at J, with 13 bases between the two ends. CDR3 sequence (DNA): TGCGCCAGTCAGTTAGACAGAAACACTGAAGCTTTCTTT. Translated, it gives CASQLDRNTEAFF.

The chain has TRBV27 and TRBJ1-2; 7 positions agree with TRBD1. Per germline, CDR1 MNHEY and CDR2 SMNVEV (reference sequence). The CDR3 consists of 16 residues. Losses at the gene ends were 0 bases for V and 6 bases for J; bases not matched to a gene: 10. CDR3 region: CASSLSSGGSNHGYTF. CDR3 nucleotides: TGTGCCAGCAGTTTATCGTCAGGGGGTTCGAATCATGGCTACACCTTC.

The J gene is TRBJ1-6, the V gene TRBV18, with 8 bases that match TRBD1. The CDR3 has 14 residues. CDR1 and CDR2 from the germline V gene are KGHSH and LQKENI. V dropped 6 bases and J dropped 11; count of bases not matched to a gene: 9. CDR3 in DNA: TGTGCCAGCTCGCCTACAGGGGGTCGGACACCCCTCCACTTT. It encodes CASSPTGGRTPLHF. Complete variable domain (other parts from reference TRBV18 and TRBJ1-6): NAGVMQNPRHLVRRRGQEARLRCSPMKGHSHVYWYRQLPEEGLKFMVYLQKENIIDESGMPKERFSAEFPKEGPSILRIQQVVRGDSAAYFCASSPTGGRTPLHFGNGTRLTVT.

The rearrangement joins TRBV5-8 to TRBJ2-1; D might be TRBD2 (7 bases). Trimming removed 0 bases from V and 5 bases from J, with 24 bases in between. CDR1 SGHTS and CDR2 YDEGEE come from the germline V gene. The CDR3 totals 19 residues. In DNA, the CDR3 is TGTGCCAGCAGCTTGGACAGGGTCTTCGAGGGGGGGCCGGACAATGAGCAGTTCTTC. The encoded protein is CASSLDRVFEGGPDNEQFF.

The genes are TRBV10-1 and TRBJ1-2, with a weak D call TRBD1 (6 bases). The ends were cut back, 4 bases at V and 3 bases at J, with 9 bases in the middle. CDR1 and CDR2 (germline): WNHNN, SYGVQD (reference sequence). The CDR3 has 13 amino acids. This CDR3 reads CASSGQAYYGYTF. The CDR3 nucleotides are TGCGCCAGCAGTGGACAGGCTTACTATGGCTACACCTTC.

The rearrangement links TRBV7-9 to TRBJ2-3; 9 bases are shared with TRBD2. Germline CDR1 is SEHNR and CDR2 is FQNEAQ (reference sequence). The CDR3 has 16 amino acids. With 1 base clipped from V and 4 bases from J, the junction kept 6 bases outside the gene matches. CDR3 in amino acids: CASSLVGLAGADTQYF. In DNA, the CDR3 is TGTGCCAGCAGCTTAGTCGGGTTAGCGGGAGCAGATACGCAGTATTTT.

The CDR3 DNA sequence: TGTGCCAGCAGCCCCCACGGTGGGGGGGCCCAAGAGACCCAGTACTTC. Amino acids: CASSPHGGGAQETQYF. This chain joins TRBV11-2 and TRBJ2-5; TRBD2 might be the D (7 bases). CDR3 length: 16 amino acids. Deletions cut 5 bases from V and 1 base from J, with 17 bases between. CDR1 and CDR2 (germline): SGHAT, FQNNGV. The entire variable domain, with the rest obtained from reference TRBV11-2 and TRBJ2-5, is as follows: EAGVAQSPRYKIIEKRQSVAFWCNPISGHATLYWYQQILGQGPKLLIQFQNNGVVDDSQLPKDRFSAERLKGVDSTLKIQPAKLEDSAVYLCASSPHGGGAQETQYFGPGTRLLVL.

The chain joins TRBV6-5 to TRBJ1-2; 7 bases line up with TRBD1. In germline, CDR1 is MNHEY, CDR2 SVGAGI. The ends lost 2 bases at V and 6 bases at J; junction bases unmatched: 3. This CDR3 region has 13 residues. Written as DNA, the CDR3 is TGTGCCAGCAGTTACAGGACAGGCGATGGCTACACCTTC. It encodes CASSYRTGDGYTF.

CDR3 protein: CASRGRVIAYEQYF. DNA for the CDR3: TGTGCCAGCAGAGGGAGGGTAATAGCCTACGAGCAGTACTTC. V usage is TRBV6-5 and J usage is TRBJ2-7; 7 nucleotides agree with TRBD2. Germline CDR1 reads MNHEY; CDR2 reads SVGAGI. Trimming removed 6 bases from V and 2 bases from J; junction bases left unmatched: 7. The CDR3 sequence is 14 residues long.

This rearrangement joins TRBV7-2 to TRBJ2-5, with D tentatively TRBD1 (5 bases). CDR1 is SGHTA, CDR2 FQGNSA, per germline. The V gene lost 0 bases and the J gene lost 1 base, with 6 bases spanning the gap. The CDR3 has 14 amino acids. The CDR3 sequence is CASSLAGAQETQYF. CDR3 DNA: TGTGCCAGCAGCTTAGCAGGGGCCCAAGAGACCCAGTACTTC.

The chain employs TRBV7-9 and TRBJ2-7; perhaps TRBD1 as D (6 bases). The V gene's germline CDR1 is SEHNR and CDR2 FQNEAQ (reference sequence). CDR3 size: 14 residues. V shed 5 bases and J shed 1 base, with 12 bases lying between them. The CDR3 bases are TGTGCCAGCAGCCGGACAGCTGGGTCCTACGAGCAGTACTTC. Translating gives CASSRTAGSYEQYF.

This clone is classed as medium-sized. This rearrangement joins TRBV4-1 to TRBJ1-5; 10 bases align to TRBD1. Germline CDR1 and CDR2: MGHRA and YSYEKL. The CDR3 runs to 16 residues. With V trimmed by 1 base and J by 7 bases, 7 bases remained unmatched. Here the CDR3 reads CASSQVGDRGQQPQHF. Written as DNA, the CDR3 is TGCGCCAGCAGCCAAGTTGGGGACAGGGGTCAACAGCCCCAGCATTTT.

The rearrangement joins TRBV6-1 to TRBJ1-2, with D maybe TRBD1 (6 bases). The CDR3 runs to 14 residues. Trimming took 2 bases from V and 4 from J, leaving 11 bases between them. Looked up from germline, CDR1 is MNHNS and CDR2 is SASEGT. CDR3 sequence reads: CASSERGGSYGYTF. The CDR3 DNA reads as TGTGCCAGCAGTGAAAGGGGGGGCAGCTATGGCTACACCTTC.